A few counts support the clone carrying this T cell receptor beta chain. This entry is derived from a study of CD4 and CD8 cells across lung adenocarcinoma regions. MiXCR was run by TCRdb on the PCR reads, yielding one entry per CDR3 protein. The table includes about 12,000 distinct CDR3 sequences, approximately 49% detected once. CDR1 MNHNS and CDR2 SASEGT come from the germline V gene. This CDR3 has 13 residues. Trimming took off 5 bases at V and 5 bases at J, with 10 bases between the two ends. This chain uses TRBV6-1 with TRBJ1-5; D unclear. Sequencing input: CD8+ T cells from the center of a lung tumor. This receptor was taken from a female donor with lung adenocarcinoma. The CD4 and CD8 labels of this study may be unreliable. CDR3 DNA: TGTGCCAGCAGTCCACACAGATATCAGCCCCAGCATTTT. Translation: CASSPHRYQPQHF.